Presented here are 16 T cell receptor beta chains from one specimen sequenced in a study of blood T cell repertoires in COVID-19. The repertoire was sequenced with immunoSEQ multiplex PCR; TCRdb's copy has only in-frame clones and lacks some. Among tens of thousands of clones listed, around 73% were seen once. The sequenced sample was peripheral blood. Every receptor here comes from an older man with acute or convalescent COVID-19.

The chain is built from TRBV24-1 and TRBJ1-2; TRBD1 matches 8 bases. From germline, CDR1 is KGHDR and CDR2 SFDVKD. This CDR3 is built from 14 residues. Losses at the gene ends were 2 bases for V and 2 bases for J; bases not matched to a gene: 0. The CDR3 reads CATSDWTGNYGYTF. In DNA form, the CDR3 reads TGTGCCACCAGTGATTGGACAGGGAACTATGGCTACACCTTC.

The chain employs TRBV27 and TRBJ2-2; 9 bases line up with TRBD1. Germline values: CDR1 MNHEY, CDR2 SMNVEV (reference sequence). J gave up 4 bases and V 5 bases, and 8 bases lay outside the gene matches. CDR3 length equals 16 residues. The DNA for the CDR3 is TGTGCCAGCAGTCCCATCCGGGACAGGGCCACCGGGGAGCTGTTTTTT. Its protein product is CASSPIRDRATGELFF.

In this sample, this clone turned up a few times. The rearrangement uses TRBV28 and TRBJ1-1, with 10 bases identical to TRBD1. The ends lost 3 bases at V and 3 bases at J; junction bases unmatched: 10. CDR1 is MDHEN, CDR2 SYDVKM, per germline. This CDR3 spans 17 amino acids. CDR3 protein: CASSLGLGTGADTEAFF. The CDR3 DNA is TGTGCCAGCAGTTTGGGACTTGGGACAGGGGCTGACACTGAAGCTTTCTTT.

V is TRBV11-2 and J is TRBJ2-1, with D hard to call. CDR1 is SGHAT, CDR2 FQNNGV, per germline. This CDR3 contains 11 residues. V was cut by 6 bases and J by 9 bases, with 9 bases left in between. CDR3: CASSSYGEQFF. CDR3 sequence (DNA): TGTGCCAGCAGTTCCTATGGTGAGCAGTTCTTC.

J is TRBJ2-1 and V is TRBV10-3, with D perhaps TRBD1 (6 bases). Trimming stripped 0 bases from V and 7 bases from J, with 10 bases between. The germline V gene has CDR1 ENHRY and CDR2 SYGVKD. The CDR3 covers 14 residues. CDR3 sequence: CAISESYRENEQFF. In nucleotides, the CDR3 is TGTGCCATCAGTGAGTCCTACAGGGAGAATGAGCAGTTCTTC.

J is TRBJ2-5 and V is TRBV19; D unclear. The ends were cut back, 6 bases at V and 3 bases at J, with 5 bases in the middle. Germline V gene sequence: CDR1 LNHDA, CDR2 SQIVND (reference sequence). The CDR3 is 11 amino acids. The CDR3 DNA reads TGTGCCAGTAGACAAGAAGAGACCCAGTACTTC. It is translated as CASRQEETQYF. The full variable domain, its missing parts supplied by reference TRBV19 and TRBJ2-5, is DGGITQSPKYLFRKEGQNVTLSCEQNLNHDAMYWYRQDPGQGLRLIYYSQIVNDFQKGDIAEGYSVSREKKESFPLTVTSAQKNPTAFYLCASRQEETQYFGPGTRLLVL.

The chain joins TRBV19 to TRBJ2-3, with TRBD2 matching over 9 bases. Germline V gives CDR1 LNHDA, CDR2 SQIVND (reference sequence). V trimming: 3 bases; J trimming: 2 bases; junction bases outside the gene matches: 6. This CDR3 is built from 16 residues. The CDR3: CASSIWLAGPTDTQYF. The CDR3 DNA sequence: TGTGCCAGTAGTATTTGGCTAGCGGGGCCCACAGATACGCAGTATTTT. The full variable domain, with the rest looked up from reference TRBV19 and TRBJ2-3, is DGGITQSPKYLFRKEGQNVTLSCEQNLNHDAMYWYRQDPGQGLRLIYYSQIVNDFQKGDIAEGYSVSREKKESFPLTVTSAQKNPTAFYLCASSIWLAGPTDTQYFGPGTRLTVL.

This clone appeared a single time. The chain has TRBV14 and TRBJ1-2; possibly TRBD1 for D (6 bases). Germline CDR1 is SGHDN and CDR2 is FVKESK. The ends were cut back, 4 bases at V and 3 bases at J, with 12 bases in the middle. This CDR3 has 14 residues. The CDR3 sequence is CASSPRAGDYGYTF. The DNA of the CDR3 is TGTGCCAGCAGCCCTCGAGCAGGGGACTATGGCTACACCTTC.

This rearrangement joins TRBV3-1 (or the pseudogene TRBV3-2) to TRBJ2-4; 8 bases are shared with TRBD1. Germline V gene data show CDR1 as LGHDT and CDR2 as YNNKEL (reference sequence). After removal of 4 bases from V and 7 bases from J, the junction contained 6 bases not matched to a gene. CDR3 size: 14 residues. CDR3 DNA sequence: TGTGCCAGCAGCCTTCAGGGGGCGGGGAACATTCAGTACTTC. Amino acid sequence: CASSLQGAGNIQYF.

Here the CDR3 reads CASSGGTGKANYGYTF. Here the CDR3 DNA reads TGTGCCAGCAGCGGAGGGACAGGGAAGGCTAACTATGGCTACACCTTC. V gene TRBV5-4 combines with J gene TRBJ1-2; 9 bases map to TRBD1. Germline CDR1 reads SGHNT; CDR2 reads YYREEE (reference sequence). The CDR3 totals 16 residues. Trimming removed 4 bases from V and 0 bases from J; junction bases left unmatched: 7.

V gene TRBV19 combines with J gene TRBJ2-1, with D possibly TRBD2 on 6 matching bases. The ends were cut back, 7 bases at V and 2 bases at J, with 24 bases in the middle. CDR1 is LNHDA, CDR2 SQIVND, per germline (reference sequence). CDR3 length: 18 amino acids. CDR3 coding DNA: TGTGCCAGTACAAGCGGTTGGGGCGGGGAGGACCCCTACAATGAGCAGTTCTTC. Residues: CASTSGWGGEDPYNEQFF.

The gene calls are TRBV2 and TRBJ2-2, with unresolved D. The CDR3 spans 13 residues. V lost 6 bases and J lost 5, with 10 bases in between. Germline CDR1 and CDR2: SNHLY and FYNNEI. The CDR3 spells CASSWANTGELFF. In nucleotides, the CDR3 is TGTGCCAGCAGCTGGGCTAATACCGGGGAGCTGTTTTTT. Full variable domain (remainder filled in from reference TRBV2 and TRBJ2-2): EPEVTQTPSHQVTQMGQEVILRCVPISNHLYFYWYRQILGQKVEFLVSFYNNEISEKSEIFDDQFSVERPDGSNFTLKIRSTKLEDSAMYFCASSWANTGELFFGEGSRLTVL.

The chain links TRBV9 to TRBJ2-1, with no clear D. This CDR3 has 13 amino acids. Germline CDR1 reads SGDLS; CDR2 reads YYNGEE. V lost 4 bases and J lost 2, with 7 bases in between. The CDR3 reads CASSPRAYNEQFF. In DNA, the CDR3 is TGTGCCAGCAGCCCTCGGGCCTACAATGAGCAGTTCTTC.

V gene TRBV25-1 combines with J gene TRBJ2-3, with 9 nucleotides matching TRBD2. Germline trimming cut 2 bases from V and 2 bases from J; bases unmatched to any gene: 11. The CDR3 spans 18 residues. Germline V gene sequence: CDR1 MGHDK, CDR2 SYGVNS. Here the CDR3 reads CASSEEGSGSQNTDTQYF. Here the CDR3 DNA reads TGTGCCAGCAGTGAAGAGGGTAGCGGGAGTCAGAACACAGATACGCAGTATTTT.

The J gene is TRBJ2-3, the V gene TRBV24-1; tentatively, D is TRBD2 (5 bases). Germline CDR1 and CDR2: KGHDR and SFDVKD. This CDR3 has 12 amino acids. The V and J ends lost 9 bases and 3 bases respectively, with 9 bases between them. This CDR3 is CATGRGTDTQYF. In DNA, the CDR3 is TGTGCCACCGGAAGAGGGACAGATACGCAGTATTTT.

As regards this clone: Sequence at one end of the junction differs from germline and may be a read error. The rearrangement links TRBV11-3 to TRBJ1-2; no definite D call. Germline loops: CDR1 SGHNT, CDR2 YENEEA. The CDR3 covers 12 residues. The DNA for the CDR3 is TGTGCCAGCAGCTTAGACCCCGCAAGATCAGTCTTC. This sequence encodes CASSLDPARSVF.